This TCR beta chain was documented in a study of blood T cell repertoires in COVID-19. Original handling: It was from reference gene primer amplification that nucleated cell counts were estimated. TCRdb's copy holds only in-frame clones and misses some; the assay was immunoSEQ multiplex PCR. That table furnishes V, J and clone size, whereas the DNA furnished D and trimming. Of approximately 150,000 clones listed, 80% to 85% are singletons. The CDR3 runs to 14 residues. Germline CDR1 is SGHRS and CDR2 is YFSETQ. Trimming took off 1 base at V and 5 bases at J, with 11 bases between the two ends. Individuals aged about 18 to 100 years were recruited from around 22 US areas. No more than 2 weeks before study entry, exposed participants had met a case of COVID-19. Only one count was recorded for this clone.

The chain uses TRBV5-1 and TRBJ2-3; D may be TRBD1 (6 bases). The sequencing sample was made of PBMCs or T cells enriched from blood (not recorded which). This sequence was found in a man in his 70s who had been exposed to COVID-19. In DNA, the CDR3 is TGCGCCAGCAGCTTGCGGTCAGGGGAAGATACGCAGTATTTT. Protein: CASSLRSGEDTQYF. The whole variable domain, filled in from reference TRBV5-1 and TRBJ2-3, reads KAGVTQTPRYLIKTRGQQVTLSCSPISGHRSVSWYQQTPGQGLQFLFEYFSETQRNKGNFPGRFSGRQFSNSRSEMNVSTLELGDSALYLCASSLRSGEDTQYFGPGTRLTVL.